This TCR beta chain was sequenced for a study of shared clonotypes between healthy human individuals (dated by TCRdb to about 2020). With regard to the full study: The cohort comprised two women and a few men aged 18 to 49 years. For each donor, CD4 naive and CD4 memory were each run on three plates, CD8 naive on two plates, and CD8 memory on one plate. The study deeply sequenced blood TCR repertoires of five healthy adults to estimate repertoire size and the extent of clonotype sharing between individuals. Libraries were prepared and TCR repertoires were sequenced by different laboratories using diverse techniques, in order to increase sequencing depth and limit assay-specific biases. Per donor, leukapheresis produced somewhere between about 0.9 and 9.5 billion PBMCs.

Donors were healthy HIV-negative adults with no recently reported acute infections or vaccinations. All donors were Caucasian adults living in Nashville, Tennessee, USA. CD4+ T cells were enriched by magnetic negative selection; naive cells were then positively selected on CD45RA, and the negative fraction formed the memory subset. Blood was collected by leukapheresis, and PBMCs were isolated by Ficoll-Histopaque density gradient centrifugation and then cryopreserved in liquid nitrogen vapor phase. Purity and quantity of every magnetically sorted T cell population were checked by analytical flow cytometry. Genomic DNA was isolated from each sorted fraction and quantified by UV absorbance on a Nanodrop 2000c. Using the deep immunoSEQ assay, multiplex PCR amplified TCR CDR3 regions from genomic DNA. Extracted genomic DNA from each cell subset was spread evenly across all wells of several immunoSEQ 96-well plates, with each plate serving as a replicate. For sorted subsets, roughly 190 ng of genomic DNA, equivalent to around 31,000 T cell genomes, went into each replicate PCR. The purified libraries were quantified using a Qubit 3.0 fluorometer, sized with a Bioanalyzer 2100, and then quantified again using the KAPA Library Quantification kit. Every immunoSEQ 96-well plate was sequenced on a separate single-read 150-cycle Illumina NextSeq 550 flow cell. As for how the authors treated the data: Because only junctional sequences without quality scores were contained in the immunoSEQ output, filtering matching that applied to full-length reads could not be performed. To assign V/J genes and CDR3, sequences were annotated using PyIR, a Python wrapper for IgBLAST v1.9, with IMGT germline references. Reads were filtered out if the reads had weak V/J assignments (E-value above 1e-6), no CDR3, stop codons, out-of-frame junctions, or ambiguous translated residues. V3J clonotypes were defined as sequences sharing the same inferred V gene, J gene, and CDR3 amino acid sequence. To compute the percentage overlap between repertoires, the number of shared unique clonotypes was divided by the size of the smaller repertoire. Repertoire richness was assessed with RTK rarefaction, the Chao1 estimator, and Recon v2.1 estimates of unobserved clonotypes. Generation probabilities were computed with OLGA for all TCRbeta clonotypes obtained by the gDNA method from a few donors. In TCRdb, the immuneACCESS table is reduced to in-frame sequences with V and J assigned. These tables do not hold every clone; where another copy was compared, an unresolved V gene accounts for under half, and the others remain unexplained. D and trimming come from the DNA, and the V and J calls and clone size come from that table. The sample records 1.4 million to 1.5 million clones, more than 95% of which are singletons. The ten largest make up roughly 1.2% of the sample.

This clone was detected only a few times. Its antigen is currently not known. Base qualities were left out, and no much larger clone turns up one base away. The paper's findings and limits, for the study overall: Because the study included a small number of donors, the genetic and exposure-history diversity represented was limited. Only blood was sampled, and tissue TCR repertoires likely differ from those in blood. Incomplete sequencing was indicated by rarefaction of sorted-subset datasets, despite the large sequencing depth. When several donors were compared, the shared fraction of clonotypes was roughly 4.8% for naive CD4, over 3% for naive CD8, more than 2% for memory CD4, and 0.4% for memory CD8. Based on pairwise subsampling, the degree of clonotype sharing among donors was expected to be affected by sequencing depth. Compared with non-shared clonotypes, the clonotypes found in all four sorted-subset donors had higher generation probabilities. Estimated clonotype richness was generally larger for naive than for memory subsets.

Here V drops 0 bases and J drops 5 bases, and the junction holds 3 bases not matched to any gene. The germline V gene (reference sequence) gives CDR1 as GTSNPN and CDR2 as SVGIG. From the cysteine up to the phenylalanine, the CDR3 has a length of 13 residues. Only the CDR3 DNA is retained, 39 bases long and in frame from the first base. The V gene is TRBV30 and the J gene is TRBJ2-5; 7 nucleotides in the junction match TRBD1. Material: naive CD4+ T cells sorted from blood. The sample's cell subset or site label is to be understood as: CD45RA+ positively selected. The sequence was collected from a man between 25 and 39 years old in good health. The CDR3 protein: CAWSVVGGETQYF. At the DNA level, the sequence is TGTGCCTGGAGTGTTGTAGGGGGCGAGACCCAGTACTTC.